These 8 T cell receptor beta chains share one sample of origin, sequenced in a study of T cell clonality in common variable immunodeficiency (dated by TCRdb to about 2015). The receptor library was made with the immunoSEQ multiplex PCR assay. TCRdb holds this immuneACCESS table with in-frame rearrangements only. Some clones are missing; in checked studies, unresolved V genes explain under half, and the rest has no known cause. Listed for this sample are approximately 44,000 clones, none observed only a single time. The ten top clones hold 2.5% to 3% of the sample. The sequenced sample consisted of peripheral blood mononuclear cells. Every receptor here comes from a person between 18 and 69 years old in good health.

This clone was seen repeatedly, ten times or more. The read terminates 3 residues before the CDR3 end, so the remaining end is supplied by the germline J gene. V gene TRBV7-9 combines with J gene TRBJ1-2; 12 positions agree with TRBD1. V shed 5 bases, J shed 7 bases, and the junction held 2 bases outside the gene matches. In germline, CDR1 is SEHNR, CDR2 FQNEAQ (reference sequence). This CDR3 comprises 13 residues. CDR3 region: CASSGTGGSGYTF. Incomplete CDR3 DNA: TGTGCCAGCAGCGGGACAGGGGGCTCTGGC. The whole variable domain, remainder taken from reference TRBV7-9 and TRBJ1-2, is DTGVSQNPRHKITKRGQNVTFRCDPISEHNRLYWYRQTLGQGPEFLTYFQNEAQLEKSRLLSDRFSAERPKGSFSTLEIQRTEQGDSAMYLCASSGTGGSGYTFGSGTRLTVV.

This clone was recorded many times. Read coverage stops 3 residues before the CDR3 terminus; the germline J gene supplies the remainder. The genes are TRBV6-1 and TRBJ2-2; D might be TRBD1 (5 bases). Germline CDR1 and CDR2: MNHNS and SASEGT. Trimming took off 1 base at V and 9 bases at J, with 15 bases between the two ends. The CDR3 has 15 amino acids. Incomplete CDR3 DNA: TGTGCCAGCAGTGAAGGAGGTACAGGAACAAGGGAG. Its translation is CASSEGGTGTRE. The full-length CDR3 reads as CASSEGGTGTRELFF.

The table lists this clone with many counts. The read halts 3 residues ahead of the CDR3 end, with the missing end drawn from the germline J gene. Other DNA sequences in the same sample also yield this CDR3. This chain links TRBV2 with TRBJ1-2, with 8 nucleotides matching TRBD1. The CDR3 has 12 amino acids. The V gene's germline CDR1 is SNHLY and CDR2 FYNNEI. The DNA read from the CDR3 is TGTGCCAGCACCCCCGACAGGGGCGGC. Translation gives CASTPDRGG. The CDR3 reads in full as CASTPDRGGYTF. The full variable domain, with the rest looked up from reference TRBV2 and TRBJ1-2, is EPEVTQTPSHQVTQMGQEVILRCVPISNHLYFYWYRQILGQKVEFLVSFYNNEISEKSEIFDDQFSVERPDGSNFTLKIRSTKLEDSAMYFCASTPDRGGYTFGSGTRLTVV.

This clone has a count of ten or more. The CDR3 extends 3 residues past the end of the read, so its final part is completed from the germline J gene. This chain connects TRBV19 to TRBJ1-1, with D unresolved. The CDR3 totals 15 residues. Germline V gives CDR1 LNHDA, CDR2 SQIVND (reference sequence). The part of the CDR3 DNA that was read is TGTGCCAGTAGTCCAAATAAAGGAGACTATGCGGAA. Translation: CASSPNKGDYAE. The full CDR3 sequence reads CASSPNKGDYAEAFF.

Ten or more counts support this clone. The read ends 3 residues before the CDR3 terminus; that terminus is restored from the germline J gene. The V and J genes are TRBV4-1 and TRBJ1-2, with a tentative D call TRBD1 (6 bases). Deletions cut 0 bases from V and 4 bases from J, with 12 bases between. This CDR3 is built from 15 residues. The V gene's germline CDR1 is MGHRA and CDR2 YSYEKL. The DNA read from the CDR3 is TGCGCCAGCAGCCAAGATTATGGCAGGGGCTATGGC. Amino acid sequence: CASSQDYGRGYG. The full-length CDR3 reads as CASSQDYGRGYGYTF.

This clone showed up many times. The CDR3 goes on 3 residues after the read ends, and that part is filled in from the germline J gene. The chain recombines TRBV7-9 with TRBJ1-1; D is unclear. The V gene lost 1 base and the J gene lost 3 bases, with 9 bases spanning the gap. Looked up from germline, CDR1 is SEHNR and CDR2 is FQNEAQ (reference sequence). The CDR3 loop spans 14 amino acids. The covered CDR3 bases are TGTGCCAGCAGCTTAGAAAGGCGGGACACTGAA. It yields the protein CASSLERRDTE. The entire CDR3 is CASSLERRDTEAFF.

Notes on this clone: The read gets to within 3 residues of the CDR3 end, and the germline J gene fills in the rest. The gene calls are TRBV2 and TRBJ2-7, with TRBD1 matching 7 bases. With 9 bases clipped from V and 3 bases from J, the junction kept 2 bases outside the gene matches. Germline V gives CDR1 SNHLY, CDR2 FYNNEI. This CDR3 has 11 amino acids. The part of the CDR3 DNA that was read is TGTGCCAGTCGACAGGGCTACGAG. Translating it yields CASRQGYE. The complete CDR3 protein is CASRQGYEQYF.

At least ten counts were recorded for this clone. The read ends 3 residues shy of where the CDR3 ends; the end is completed using the germline J gene. The rearrangement uses TRBV19 and TRBJ1-1, with D maybe TRBD1 (5 bases). This CDR3 has 13 amino acids. Germline-derived CDR1 and CDR2 are LNHDA and SQIVND (reference sequence). Deletions cut 8 bases from V and 4 bases from J, with 14 bases between. The part of the CDR3 DNA that was read is TGTGCCAGTCGCAACTTAGACAGCACTGAA. Protein sequence: CASRNLDSTE. The CDR3 in full is CASRNLDSTEAFF.